Included here is one T cell receptor (beta chain) sequence, with context. This sample stems from a study of blood T cell repertoires in COVID-19. In the original processing: Scientists estimated how many nucleated cells there were by amplifying reference gene primers. The protocol was immunoSEQ multiplex PCR, while the TCRdb copy is restricted to in-frame clones and leaves out a portion. D and trimming come from the DNA, and the V and J calls and clone size come from that table. In the table there are fewer than 120,000 clones, over 60% of which are singletons. V gave up 4 bases and J gave up 10 bases, with 21 bases separating them. Germline V lookup: CDR1 SGHRS, CDR2 YFSETQ. There are 15 residues in the CDR3.

This clonotype was sampled from a woman older than 75 with acute or convalescent COVID-19. Input material: peripheral blood. The gene calls are TRBV5-1 and TRBJ2-1; D is perhaps TRBD2 (5 bases). CDR3 protein: CASSPELAGSGEQFF. The CDR3 nucleotides read TGCGCCAGCAGCCCGGAGCTGGCGGGCTCGGGGGAGCAGTTCTTC.